A selection of T cell receptor beta chains follows, all from one sample in a study of memory B cells and T cells in multiple sclerosis. TCRdb's copy holds only in-frame clones and misses some; the assay was immunoSEQ multiplex PCR. The sample has roughly 45,000 clones, roughly 87% seen once. No antigens are known for them. Material: PBMCs from blood kept in culture. Every receptor here comes from a human donor with multiple sclerosis. The CDR3 runs from the conserved cysteine through the conserved F or W. D genes are given only for firm matches. Where a row states a size, it is once, few, many or the class of an expanded clone; other rows omit it.

D,length,size,J,V,DNA,CDR3
.,17,.,TRBJ1-3,TRBV4-2,TGTGCCAGCAGCCGCACCCCTGACGTTAACCTTGGAAACACCATATATTTT,CASSRTPDVNLGNTIYF
.,13,.,TRBJ1-1,TRBV5-6,TGTGCCAGCAGCTGGGCAGGGAACACTGAAGCTTTCTTT,CASSWAGNTEAFF
.,14,.,TRBJ2-5,TRBV7-7,TGTGCCAGCAGCTTACAACCAGGACAAGAGACCCAGTACTTC,CASSLQPGQETQYF
.,16,.,TRBJ1-2,TRBV4-3,TGCGCCAGCAGCCAAGATAGCAGGGCAGCTAACTATGGCTACACCTTC,CASSQDSRAANYGYTF
.,13,.,TRBJ2-3,TRBV5-1,TGCGCCAGCAGTCCACAGGGTTCAGATACGCAGTATTTT,CASSPQGSDTQYF
.,14,.,TRBJ2-7,TRBV5-1,TGCGCCAGCAGCCAGGCCAGGGGTGCCTACGAGCAGTACTTC,CASSQARGAYEQYF
TRBD1,17,.,TRBJ1-2,TRBV7-8,TGTGCCAGCAGCTTAGCGCTAGGTACCGGGACAGTCTATGGCTACACCTTC,CASSLALGTGTVYGYTF
.,14,.,TRBJ2-5,TRBV7-2,TGTGCCAGCAGCTTAGAGGGGGGGTTCGGGACCCAGTACTTC,CASSLEGGFGTQYF
.,13,.,TRBJ2-3,TRBV5-4,TGTGCCAGCAGGTTGGGGGGCACAGATACGCAGTATTTT,CASRLGGTDTQYF
.,12,.,TRBJ1-5,TRBV2,TGTGCCAGCAGTGGGTTAAGGCAGCCCCAGCATTTT,CASSGLRQPQHF
TRBD1,14,.,TRBJ1-1,TRBV19,TGTGCCAGTAGTTGGGGACAGGGTGGCACTGAAGCTTTCTTT,CASSWGQGGTEAFF
TRBD1,13,.,TRBJ1-5,TRBV6-6,TGTGCCAGCAGTGCCCCGGACAGGGTACCCCAGCATTTT,CASSAPDRVPQHF
.,14,.,TRBJ2-3,TRBV5-1,TGCGCCAGCAGCTTCAGGGTAGTAGTAGATACGCAGTATTTT,CASSFRVVVDTQYF
.,13,.,TRBJ2-5,TRBV11-2,TGTGCCAGCAGCTTAGAACCCCAAGAGACCCAGTACTTC,CASSLEPQETQYF
TRBD1,14,.,TRBJ1-2,TRBV10-3,TGTGCCATCAGTGACGGGACAGGGGCGGATGGCTACACCTTC,CAISDGTGADGYTF
.,14,.,TRBJ1-5,TRBV7-6,TGTGCCAGCAGCCAGGACAGTAGCAATCAGCCCCAGCATTTT,CASSQDSSNQPQHF
.,15,few,TRBJ1-2,TRBV6-1,TGTGCCAGCAGCTCCCGGGTGAAAGCGGGGGTTGGCTACACCTTC,CASSSRVKAGVGYTF
TRBD1,14,.,TRBJ2-7,TRBV6-6,TGTGCCAGCAGATCGACAGGGATCTCCTACGAGCAGTACTTC,CASRSTGISYEQYF
.,14,.,TRBJ1-4,TRBV7-9,TGTGCCAGAAATTCCGGGACGGCGAACGGTAAACTGTTTTTT,CARNSGTANGKLFF
TRBD1,13,.,TRBJ1-1,TRBV30,TGTGCCTGGAGTGGACAGGGAGGAACTGAAGCTTTCTTT,CAWSGQGGTEAFF
TRBD2,14,.,TRBJ2-2,TRBV2,TGTGCCAGTCACCTAGCGGGAGAGACCGGGGAGCTGTTTTTT,CASHLAGETGELFF
.,15,once,TRBJ1-5,TRBV28,TGTGCCAGCAGTCAACCGGGCCATATGTATCAGCCCCAGCATTTT,CASSQPGHMYQPQHF
TRBD1,12,.,TRBJ1-1,TRBV18,TGTGCCAGCTCACACGGACAGGGGGCAGCTTTCTTT,CASSHGQGAAFF
TRBD2,16,.,TRBJ2-2,TRBV4-3,TGCGCCAGCAGCCAAGATCGGGGGGGGTGGCGTGGGGAGCTGTTTTTT,CASSQDRGGWRGELFF
.,12,.,TRBJ1-2,TRBV28,TGTGCCAGTCAACAGGCTAACTATGGCTACACCTTC,CASQQANYGYTF
TRBD2,17,.,TRBJ2-3,TRBV4-3,TGCGCCAGCAGCCTCTGGGATGAGGGACTAGACACAGATACGCAGTATTTT,CASSLWDEGLDTDTQYF
TRBD2,18,.,TRBJ2-5,TRBV5-1,TGCGCCAGCAGCTTGGGACTAACTAGCGACCCGTACCAAGAGACCCAGTACTTC,CASSLGLTSDPYQETQYF
.,15,.,TRBJ2-5,TRBV6-5,TGTGCCAGCAGCTCCCATGACACCCCCACAGAGACCCAGTACTTC,CASSSHDTPTETQYF
.,12,.,TRBJ2-1,TRBV14,TGTGCCAGCAGCCAAGAGTCGAATGAGCAGTTCTTC,CASSQESNEQFF
.,13,few,TRBJ1-6,TRBV7-9,TGTGCCAGCAGCCGCGATGGTAATTCACCCCTCCACTTT,CASSRDGNSPLHF
TRBD1,18,.,TRBJ2-7,TRBV5-6,TGTGCCAGCAGCTTGCAAACCGCCTACCGGGACAGCTCCTACGAGCAGTACTTC,CASSLQTAYRDSSYEQYF
.,13,.,TRBJ1-1,TRBV28,TGTGCCAGCAGTCGTCCTCGGGTCACTGAAGCTTTCTTT,CASSRPRVTEAFF
TRBD2,15,once,TRBJ2-1,TRBV7-2,TGTGCCAGCAGCCCCGGGGGGGACTACTACAATGAGCAGTTCTTC,CASSPGGDYYNEQFF
TRBD1,13,.,TRBJ1-6,TRBV30,TGTGCCACTAGGGACAGGGTGAATTCACCCCTCCACTTT,CATRDRVNSPLHF
.,13,.,TRBJ1-1,TRBV7-2,TGTGCCAGCAGCTTAGGGGGCGGGACTGAAGCTTTCTTT,CASSLGGGTEAFF
.,14,once,TRBJ1-1,TRBV27,TGTGCCAGCAGTTTACACCGATTGAACACTGAAGCTTTCTTT,CASSLHRLNTEAFF
.,11,.,TRBJ1-2,TRBV14,TGTGCCAGCAGCCAAGACGCTGGCTACACCTTC,CASSQDAGYTF
.,14,once,TRBJ1-2,TRBV13,TGTGCCAGCAGCTTAGGCCCGGGGCCCTATGGCTACACCTTC,CASSLGPGPYGYTF
TRBD1,17,once,TRBJ2-3,TRBV4-3,TGCGCCAGCAGCCAGAAACCGGGACAGGGGGCAGGAGATACGCAGTATTTT,CASSQKPGQGAGDTQYF
.,13,.,TRBJ2-1,TRBV19,TGTGCCAGTAGTATAGGGGTTAACGATGAGCAGTTCTTC,CASSIGVNDEQFF
.,12,.,TRBJ2-1,TRBV7-9,TGTGCCAGCACCTCCCCCCGGGGGCGACAGTTCTTC,CASTSPRGRQFF
TRBD1,14,.,TRBJ1-4,TRBV30,TGTGCCTGGAGTAAGACAGGGGTTAATGAAAAACTGTTTTTT,CAWSKTGVNEKLFF
.,15,.,TRBJ2-5,TRBV2,TGTGCCAGCAGTGAGGGTGTTGACCCGGTGAAGACCCAGTACTTC,CASSEGVDPVKTQYF
.,17,.,TRBJ2-1,TRBV15,TGTGCCACCAGCAGAGAAAGTCGGGGGCCTACTTACAATGAGCAGTTCTTC,CATSRESRGPTYNEQFF
TRBD1,15,.,TRBJ1-6,TRBV14,TGTGCCAGCAGCCCGGACAGGGGCTATAATTCACCCCTCCACTTT,CASSPDRGYNSPLHF
.,15,once,TRBJ2-2,TRBV4-1,TGCGCCAGCAGCGGTGCAGGGAGGTTCACCGGGGAGCTGTTTTTT,CASSGAGRFTGELFF
.,13,.,TRBJ1-1,TRBV12-5,TGTGCTAGTACAAAGGGGCGGAACACTGAAGCTTTCTTT,CASTKGRNTEAFF
.,13,.,TRBJ2-7,TRBV25-1,TGTGCCAGCAGTGTTACGAGCTCCTACGAGCAGTACTTC,CASSVTSSYEQYF
TRBD2,14,.,TRBJ2-1,TRBV11-2,TGTGCCAGCAGCGGCGGGGGGACCTACAATGAGCAGTTCTTC,CASSGGGTYNEQFF
.,12,few,TRBJ1-2,TRBV4-1,TGCGCCAGCAGCCAAGATTACTATGGCTACACCTTC,CASSQDYYGYTF
.,16,.,TRBJ2-3,TRBV7-2,TGTGCCAGCAGCCCCACGGCAGGGGGGGTTACAGATACGCAGTATTTT,CASSPTAGGVTDTQYF